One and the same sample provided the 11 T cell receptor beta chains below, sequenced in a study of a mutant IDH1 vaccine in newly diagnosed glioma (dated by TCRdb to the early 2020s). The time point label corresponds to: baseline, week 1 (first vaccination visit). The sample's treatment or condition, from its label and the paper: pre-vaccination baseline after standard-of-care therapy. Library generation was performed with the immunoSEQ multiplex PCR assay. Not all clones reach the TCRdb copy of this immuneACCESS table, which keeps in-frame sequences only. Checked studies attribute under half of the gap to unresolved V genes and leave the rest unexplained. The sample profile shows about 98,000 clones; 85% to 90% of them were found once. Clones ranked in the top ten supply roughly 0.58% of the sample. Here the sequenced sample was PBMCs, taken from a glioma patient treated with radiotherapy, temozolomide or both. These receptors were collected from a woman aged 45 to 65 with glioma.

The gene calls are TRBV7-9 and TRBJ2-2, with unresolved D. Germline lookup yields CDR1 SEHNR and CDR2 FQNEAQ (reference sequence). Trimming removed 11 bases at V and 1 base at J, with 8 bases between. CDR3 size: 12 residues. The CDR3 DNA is TGTGCCCCTAGGGAGAACACCGGGGAGCTGTTTTTT. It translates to CAPRENTGELFF.

CDR3 DNA sequence: TGTGCCTGGAGAAGGACTAGCGGGAGTAATGAGCAGTTCTTC. Its protein is CAWRRTSGSNEQFF. The chain combines TRBV30 with TRBJ2-1, with 13 bases fitting TRBD2. This CDR3 is 14 amino acids long. With V trimmed by 3 bases and J by 7 bases, 3 bases remained unmatched. Germline lookup yields CDR1 GTSNPN and CDR2 SVGIG (reference sequence).

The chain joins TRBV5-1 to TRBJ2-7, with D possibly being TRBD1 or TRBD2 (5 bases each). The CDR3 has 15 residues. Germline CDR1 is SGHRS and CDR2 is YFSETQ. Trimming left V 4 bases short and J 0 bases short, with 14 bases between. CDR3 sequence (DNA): TGCGCCAGCAGCATCGGGACGGGGAGCTCCTACGAGCAGTACTTC. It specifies CASSIGTGSSYEQYF.

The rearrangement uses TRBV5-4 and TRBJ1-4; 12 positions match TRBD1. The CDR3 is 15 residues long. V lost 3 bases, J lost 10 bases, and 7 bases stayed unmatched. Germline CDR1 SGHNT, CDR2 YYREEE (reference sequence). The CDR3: CASSSRGTGGGKLFF. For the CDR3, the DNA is TGTGCCAGCAGCTCGCGGGGGACAGGGGGCGGAAAACTGTTTTTT.

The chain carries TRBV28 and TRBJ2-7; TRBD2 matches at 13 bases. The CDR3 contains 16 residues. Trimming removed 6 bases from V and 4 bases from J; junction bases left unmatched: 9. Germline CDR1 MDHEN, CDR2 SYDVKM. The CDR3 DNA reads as TGTGCCAGCAGACCTCTACGGACTAGCGGGAGTTACGAGCAGTACTTC. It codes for CASRPLRTSGSYEQYF.

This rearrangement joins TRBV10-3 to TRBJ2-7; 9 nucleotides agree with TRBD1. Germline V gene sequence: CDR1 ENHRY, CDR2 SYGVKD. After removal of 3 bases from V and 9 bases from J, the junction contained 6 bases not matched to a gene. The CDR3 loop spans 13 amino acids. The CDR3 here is CAISDGTGKGQYF. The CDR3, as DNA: TGTGCCATCAGTGATGGGACAGGGAAAGGGCAGTACTTC.

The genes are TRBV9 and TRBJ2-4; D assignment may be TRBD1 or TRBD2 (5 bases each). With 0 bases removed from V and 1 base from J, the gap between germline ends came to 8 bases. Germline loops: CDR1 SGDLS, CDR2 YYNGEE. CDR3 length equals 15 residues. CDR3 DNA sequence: TGTGCCAGCAGCGTAGGGGGCGGGGCCAAAAACATTCAGTACTTC. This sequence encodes CASSVGGGAKNIQYF.

CDR3 sequence (DNA): TGTGCCAGCAGCCCACGACGGGCCCCGAACACCGGGGAGCTGTTTTTT. Translation: CASSPRRAPNTGELFF. The J gene is TRBJ2-2, the V gene TRBV28; D gene uncertain. The CDR3 consists of 16 residues. The V end lost 6 bases, the J end lost 0 bases, and 14 bases lay between the germline ends. Germline values: CDR1 MDHEN, CDR2 SYDVKM. Based on the CDR3 plus reference TRBV28 and TRBJ2-2, the full variable domain is DVKVTQSSRYLVKRTGEKVFLECVQDMDHENMFWYRQDPGLGLRLIYFSYDVKMKEKGDIPEGYSVSREKKERFSLILESASTNQTSMYLCASSPRRAPNTGELFFGEGSRLTVL.

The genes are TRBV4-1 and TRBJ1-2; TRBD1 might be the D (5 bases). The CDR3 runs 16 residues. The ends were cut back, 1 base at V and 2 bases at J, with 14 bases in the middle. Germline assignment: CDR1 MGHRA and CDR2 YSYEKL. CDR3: CASSQVGTPTNYGYTF. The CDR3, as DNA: TGCGCCAGCAGCCAAGTCGGGACGCCTACAAACTATGGCTACACCTTC.

CDR3 sequence (DNA): TGTGCCAGCAGAAGACAGATGAACACTGAAGCTTTCTTT. Its translation is CASRRQMNTEAFF. V gene TRBV6-5 combines with J gene TRBJ1-1, with a weak D call TRBD1 (5 bases). The V end was cut by 6 bases, the J end by 0 bases, with 8 bases between. CDR1 is MNHEY, CDR2 SVGAGI, per germline. This CDR3 spans 13 amino acids.

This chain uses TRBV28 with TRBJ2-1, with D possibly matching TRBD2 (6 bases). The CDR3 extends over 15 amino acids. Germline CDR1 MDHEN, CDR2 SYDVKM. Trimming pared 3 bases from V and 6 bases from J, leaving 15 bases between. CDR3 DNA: TGTGCCAGCAGTTTCTCTCCGGGACTTCTCAATGAGCAGTTCTTC. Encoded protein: CASSFSPGLLNEQFF.